This T cell receptor beta chain originates from a study of graft-versus-host responses after intestinal transplantation. The overall study: In this cohort, recipients had multivisceral, liver-intestinal, or isolated intestinal transplants. Every recipient had anti-thymocyte globulin induction and approximately three years of tacrolimus plus steroids.

Note on this clone: The target antigen is unknown.

Broader study findings: Individuals carrying graft-donor T cell macrochimerism showed high graft-versus-host to host-versus-graft clonal ratios in allografts.

The CDR3 loop spans 20 amino acids. Profiling relied on immunoSEQ multiplex PCR, and the TCRdb table lists in-frame clones only, not all of them. The sample includes 37,000 or so clones, about 90% of them seen just once. The chain couples TRBV21-1 to TRBJ1-6; the table's D call of TRBD1 was not tested on the DNA. TRBV21-1 is annotated as a pseudogene. The origin of this receptor is a human patient who received an intestinal transplant, so some T cells may come from the graft donor. This specimen was PBMCs, taken approximately 310 days after intestinal transplant. The CDR3 DNA sequence: TGTGCCAGCAGCAATAATCCGGGACAGGGGGTGTTTAGGGCTAATTCACCCCTCCACTTT. Its protein product is CASSNNPGQGVFRANSPLHF.